This T cell receptor (beta chain) was sequenced during a study of radiotherapy plus CTLA-4 blockade in lung cancer. Overall study context: Objective responses emerged in under 20% of patients, and roughly 28% attained disease control.

Findings and limits, study-wide: Early shifts in blood T cell clones, with interferon-beta, reportedly predicted response best. In blood, tumor-derived TCR clones expanded after radiotherapy plus ipilimumab.

Comments on this clone: The antigen remains undetermined.

Alongside CTLA-4 blockade with ipilimumab, patients with chemo-refractory metastatic non-small-cell lung cancer received focal radiation. Only in-frame clones appear in the TCRdb table, and some are missing; sequencing was by immunoSEQ multiplex PCR. This sample has tens of thousands of clones, with around 87% found just once. The ends were cut back, 4 bases at V and 0 bases at J, with 10 bases in the middle. Germline CDR1 and CDR2: SGHRS and YFSETQ. The CDR3 extends over 14 amino acids. The source of this sequence is a human donor with non-small cell lung cancer that progressed on radiotherapy plus ipilimumab. Source: peripheral blood, taken from a patient treated with radiotherapy plus ipilimumab. V and J are TRBV5-1 and TRBJ1-2; D not resolved. The CDR3 DNA reads TGCGCCAGCAGCGCCACAGCATCTAACTATGGCTACACCTTC. This gives the protein CASSATASNYGYTF.